Listed below are T cell receptor beta chains from one sample, sequenced in a study of blood T cell repertoires in COVID-19. Sequenced by immunoSEQ multiplex PCR; TCRdb stores in-frame clones only, minus some. The data show 350,000 to 550,000 clones, 85% to 90% seen once. The sequenced sample was peripheral blood. The source is a woman under 40 with acute or convalescent COVID-19. The conserved cysteine and the conserved F or W are not part of the CDR3 here. The order of the fields is D gene, J gene, V gene, clone size, CDR3 protein. The D gene is left open where the match is weak. Clone size appears in some rows only: once, few, many, or a class for an expanded clone.

D: -
J: TRBJ1-1
V: TRBV5-8
size: -
CDR3: ASSVNPLGSGKVF

D: -
J: TRBJ1-5
V: TRBV19
size: -
CDR3: ASSKPGGERNQPQH

D: TRBD1
J: TRBJ2-2
V: TRBV30
size: -
CDR3: AWMTGWGADTGELF

D: -
J: TRBJ2-1
V: TRBV6-2/TRBV6-3
size: -
CDR3: ASSLLDTNEQF

D: -
J: TRBJ2-7
V: TRBV18
size: -
CDR3: ASSPSRTYEQY

D: TRBD2
J: TRBJ2-7
V: TRBV10-2
size: -
CDR3: ASIRLAGAYEQY

D: TRBD1
J: TRBJ2-3
V: TRBV6-4
size: once
CDR3: ASSDSTGATDTQY

D: -
J: TRBJ2-7
V: TRBV10-2
size: -
CDR3: ASSEFGTPVRQY

D: TRBD1
J: TRBJ2-5
V: TRBV7-8
size: -
CDR3: ASSSLGQGETQY

D: -
J: TRBJ1-1
V: TRBV7-9
size: few
CDR3: ASSPPGVRGTEAF

D: TRBD1
J: TRBJ1-2
V: TRBV3-1/TRBV3-2
size: -
CDR3: ASSQDTQGVFGYT

D: -
J: TRBJ1-2
V: TRBV29-1
size: -
CDR3: SSSGTSNYGYT

D: -
J: TRBJ2-1
V: TRBV2
size: many
CDR3: ASSDRADTEQF

D: -
J: TRBJ1-2
V: TRBV5-6
size: -
CDR3: ASSLFGRAAGYT

D: -
J: TRBJ2-2
V: TRBV5-1
size: many
CDR3: ASSLGAATGELF

D: TRBD1
J: TRBJ2-5
V: TRBV10-3
size: -
CDR3: AISSNDRGRIETQY

D: -
J: TRBJ2-1
V: TRBV7-6
size: -
CDR3: ASSFAGGWESYNEQF

D: -
J: TRBJ2-7
V: TRBV7-9
size: -
CDR3: ASSLDTTYEQY

D: TRBD1
J: TRBJ2-2
V: TRBV4-2
size: -
CDR3: ASSSVGQSNTGELF

D: TRBD1
J: TRBJ1-2
V: TRBV11-1
size: -
CDR3: ASSTTGADGYT

D: TRBD1
J: TRBJ2-5
V: TRBV11-2
size: -
CDR3: ASRWTGGRETQY

D: -
J: TRBJ2-3
V: TRBV5-8
size: -
CDR3: ASSLWRLAYTTDTQY

D: TRBD1
J: TRBJ1-2
V: TRBV4-1
size: once
CDR3: ASSPNGQGAANYGYT

D: TRBD1
J: TRBJ1-4
V: TRBV27
size: -
CDR3: ASSRIDRARLF

D: TRBD1
J: TRBJ1-2
V: TRBV6-2/TRBV6-3
size: -
CDR3: ASSPAGTGYRGYT

D: -
J: TRBJ2-2
V: TRBV7-9
size: -
CDR3: ASSPPGGGELF

D: -
J: TRBJ1-4
V: TRBV5-1
size: -
CDR3: ASRGGNEKLF

D: -
J: TRBJ1-5
V: TRBV6-5
size: once
CDR3: ASSLAGDQPQH

D: -
J: TRBJ1-1
V: TRBV14
size: -
CDR3: ASSQVRQGRAF

D: TRBD1
J: TRBJ2-7
V: TRBV13
size: -
CDR3: ASSSTGTGVWEQY

D: -
J: TRBJ1-3
V: TRBV15
size: -
CDR3: ATSRGGTGNTIY

D: TRBD1
J: TRBJ2-1
V: TRBV2
size: few
CDR3: ASSAGTVLSEQF

D: -
J: TRBJ1-1
V: TRBV11-2
size: few
CDR3: ASSQGLMNTEAF

D: -
J: TRBJ2-7
V: TRBV4-2
size: -
CDR3: ASSQDPGGAKPYEQY

D: -
J: TRBJ1-5
V: TRBV4-1
size: -
CDR3: ASRGEENNQPQH

D: TRBD1
J: TRBJ2-1
V: TRBV2
size: -
CDR3: ASSEVAGGYNEQF

D: TRBD1
J: TRBJ1-6
V: TRBV30
size: -
CDR3: AWSAGTDNSPLH

D: -
J: TRBJ1-5
V: TRBV6-5
size: -
CDR3: ASGLGNQPQH

D: -
J: TRBJ1-2
V: TRBV6-5
size: -
CDR3: ASSQIDTVYGYT

D: -
J: TRBJ1-1
V: TRBV7-2
size: -
CDR3: ASSFGDLEAF

D: -
J: TRBJ1-1
V: TRBV12-3/TRBV12-4
size: few
CDR3: ASSRLNTEAF